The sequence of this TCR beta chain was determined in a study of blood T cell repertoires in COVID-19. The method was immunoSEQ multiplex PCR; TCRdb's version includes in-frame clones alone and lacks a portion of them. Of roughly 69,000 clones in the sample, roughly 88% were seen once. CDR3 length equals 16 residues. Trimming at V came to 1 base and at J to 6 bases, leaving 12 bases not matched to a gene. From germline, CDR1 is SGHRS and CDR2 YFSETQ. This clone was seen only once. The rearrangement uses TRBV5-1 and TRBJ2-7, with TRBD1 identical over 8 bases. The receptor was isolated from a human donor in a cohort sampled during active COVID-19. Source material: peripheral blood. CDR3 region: CASSLPTGQGASEQYF. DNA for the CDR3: TGCGCCAGCAGCTTGCCCACCGGACAGGGCGCCTCCGAGCAGTACTTC.